The next 18 T cell receptor beta chains were all read from a single sample in a study of long-term antiretroviral therapy in people with HIV. Researchers ran immunoSEQ v3.0 at survey level. Clones were read by immunoSEQ multiplex PCR, and TCRdb kept only the in-frame ones, dropping some. The table includes about 20,000 clones, approximately 77% detected once. The sequencing here drew on unsorted PBMCs, taken 2.4 to 2.5 years after starting antiretroviral therapy. The receptor set was obtained from a man aged 35 to 55 with HIV.

V is TRBV27 and J is TRBJ2-3; D remains ambiguous. This CDR3 has 13 residues. V lost 7 bases and J 2 bases, leaving 10 bases between the germline ends. Looked up from germline, CDR1 is MNHEY and CDR2 is SMNVEV (reference sequence). The CDR3 sequence is CASKGYNTDTQYF. CDR3 nucleotide sequence: TGTGCCAGCAAGGGATACAACACAGATACGCAGTATTTT.

V usage is TRBV6-1 and J usage is TRBJ2-3, with 11 bases that match TRBD2. The CDR3 is 15 amino acids. Germline loops: CDR1 MNHNS, CDR2 SASEGT. Trimming took 5 bases from V and 4 from J; bases not matched to a gene: 5. CDR3 nucleotides: TGTGCCAGCAGTCCCGGGACTAGCGGTTCAGATACGCAGTATTTT. Its translation is CASSPGTSGSDTQYF.

V is TRBV5-4 and J is TRBJ2-3; D not certain. This CDR3 region has 15 residues. V shed 1 base and J shed 2 bases, with 11 bases lying between them. Germline CDR1 and CDR2: SGHNT and YYREEE (reference sequence). The CDR3 region is CASSLRGGYTDTQYF. CDR3 in DNA: TGTGCCAGCAGCTTGAGAGGCGGTTACACAGATACGCAGTATTTT.

The chain employs TRBV29-1 and TRBJ1-4; 10 nucleotides line up with TRBD1. Germline V gene lookup returns CDR1 SQVTM and CDR2 ANQGSEA. With V trimmed by 1 base and J by 8 bases, 4 bases remained unmatched. CDR3 length equals 14 residues. CDR3 region: CSVEGTGGREKLFF. DNA of the CDR3: TGCAGCGTTGAAGGGACAGGGGGAAGGGAAAAACTGTTTTTT.

CDR3 sequence reads: CASSPGTGGETQHF. CDR3 nucleotide sequence: TGTGCCAGCTCCCCCGGGACCGGCGGAGAAACCCAGCATTTT. The J gene is TRBJ1-5, the V gene TRBV18; a weak D match, TRBD1 (5 bases). The V gene's germline CDR1 is KGHSH and CDR2 LQKENI. Trimming cost V 6 bases and J 11 bases, with 20 bases left between them. CDR3 length: 14 residues. The complete variable domain, with remaining parts taken from reference TRBV18 and TRBJ1-5, reads NAGVMQNPRHLVRRRGQEARLRCSPMKGHSHVYWYRQLPEEGLKFMVYLQKENIIDESGMPKERFSAEFPKEGPSILRIQQVVRGDSAAYFCASSPGTGGETQHFGDGTRLSIL.

The chain combines TRBV28 with TRBJ1-5; unclear D gene. The germline gives CDR1 MDHEN, CDR2 SYDVKM. The germline V and J ends were trimmed by 6 bases and 4 bases, with 10 bases remaining between them. This CDR3 region has 13 residues. The CDR3 DNA reads as TGTGCCAGCAGCAATGGGTATAATCAGCCCCAGCATTTT. Amino acid sequence: CASSNGYNQPQHF. The whole variable domain, remainder taken from reference TRBV28 and TRBJ1-5, is DVKVTQSSRYLVKRTGEKVFLECVQDMDHENMFWYRQDPGLGLRLIYFSYDVKMKEKGDIPEGYSVSREKKERFSLILESASTNQTSMYLCASSNGYNQPQHFGDGTRLSIL.

A single count supports this clone. This chain connects TRBV10-3 to TRBJ2-1; 11 bases agree with TRBD2. CDR1 and CDR2 from the germline V gene are ENHRY and SYGVKD. Losses at the gene ends were 0 bases for V and 5 bases for J; bases not matched to a gene: 3. The CDR3 spans 16 residues. The CDR3 coding sequence is TGTGCCATCAGTGAGTCGACTAGCGGGATAAACAATGAGCAGTTCTTC. Its protein is CAISESTSGINNEQFF.

J is TRBJ1-4 and V is TRBV19, with D hard to call. The CDR3 covers 13 residues. CDR1 and CDR2 from the germline V gene are LNHDA and SQIVND (reference sequence). V was shortened by 5 bases and J by 0 bases, with 4 bases between the two germline ends. As DNA, the CDR3 is TGTGCCAGTAGTGGGCCAACTAATGAAAAACTGTTTTTT. It encodes CASSGPTNEKLFF.

This sequence joins TRBV6-6 and TRBJ2-7, with TRBD2 identical over 13 bases. There are 16 residues in the CDR3. The germline V gene encodes CDR1 MNHNY and CDR2 SVGAGI (reference sequence). With V trimmed by 5 bases and J by 4 bases, 8 bases remained unmatched. The CDR3 nucleotides are TGTGCCAGCAGTCCGAGGACTAGCGGGAGTATTTACGAGCAGTACTTC. Its protein is CASSPRTSGSIYEQYF.

The chain joins TRBV2 to TRBJ2-1; possible D gene TRBD2, 5 bases. There are 15 residues in the CDR3. Germline V lookup: CDR1 SNHLY, CDR2 FYNNEI. Trimming took off 3 bases at V and 0 bases at J, with 9 bases between the two ends. The DNA of the CDR3 is TGTGCCAGCAGTGAGGCGGGTGACTCCTACAATGAGCAGTTCTTC. It specifies CASSEAGDSYNEQFF.

This clone was counted once. This rearrangement joins TRBV7-2 to TRBJ1-4, with no clear D. CDR1 SGHTA and CDR2 FQGNSA come from the germline V gene. Between the trimmed V and J ends, which lost 0 bases and 2 bases, there was a span of 4 bases. The CDR3 contains 14 residues. CDR3 in DNA: TGTGCCAGCAGCTTAGCCTCGACTAATGAAAAACTGTTTTTT. Translated: CASSLASTNEKLFF. The full variable domain, in which reference TRBV7-2 and TRBJ1-4 provide the parts outside the CDR3, is GAGVSQSPSNKVTEKGKDVELRCDPISGHTALYWYRQSLGQGLEFLIYFQGNSAPDKSGLPSDRFSAERTGGSVSTLTIQRTQQEDSAVYLCASSLASTNEKLFFGSGTQLSVL.

The CDR3 region is CASSEAVGLLTYEQYF. The CDR3 DNA is TGTGCCAGCAGTGAAGCGGTGGGACTCTTAACCTACGAGCAGTACTTC. This chain uses TRBV2 with TRBJ2-7; D perhaps matches TRBD2 (6 bases). CDR1 and CDR2 from the germline V gene are SNHLY and FYNNEI. This CDR3 is 16 amino acids long. Trimming stripped 0 bases from V and 2 bases from J, with 14 bases between.

The chain joins TRBV9 to TRBJ2-1; D is undetermined. The V end was cut by 0 bases, the J end by 5 bases, with 12 bases between. The germline gives CDR1 SGDLS, CDR2 YYNGEE. The CDR3 totals 15 residues. The CDR3 spells CASSVGELAHNEQFF. CDR3 DNA: TGTGCCAGCAGCGTAGGGGAATTAGCCCACAATGAGCAGTTCTTC. The whole variable domain, filled in from reference TRBV9 and TRBJ2-1, reads DSGVTQTPKHLITATGQRVTLRCSPRSGDLSVYWYQQSLDQGLQFLIQYYNGEERAKGNILERFSAQQFPDLHSELNLSSLELGDSALYFCASSVGELAHNEQFFGPGTRLTVL.

The rearrangement joins TRBV2 to TRBJ1-5; 10 bases align to TRBD1. The germline CDR1 and CDR2 sequences are SNHLY and FYNNEI. J lost 7 bases, V lost 5 bases, and 2 bases had no gene match. The CDR3 spans 13 residues. CDR3 nucleotides: TGTGCCAGCAGTCGGGACAGGGGCCAGCCCCAGCATTTT. Translating gives CASSRDRGQPQHF. Looking up the rest from reference TRBV2 and TRBJ1-5 gives the full variable domain: EPEVTQTPSHQVTQMGQEVILRCVPISNHLYFYWYRQILGQKVEFLVSFYNNEISEKSEIFDDQFSVERPDGSNFTLKIRSTKLEDSAMYFCASSRDRGQPQHFGDGTRLSIL.

The V and J genes are TRBV27 and TRBJ2-7; 12 bases are a match to TRBD1. The CDR3 spans 16 residues. Trimming removed 6 bases from V and 4 bases from J; junction bases left unmatched: 10. CDR1 is MNHEY and CDR2 is SMNVEV in the germline V gene (reference sequence). The CDR3 protein is CASSLLGTGGRYEQYF. DNA for the CDR3: TGTGCCAGCAGCTTACTCGGGACAGGGGGCCGGTACGAGCAGTACTTC.

Only one count was recorded for this clone. The J gene is TRBJ1-4, the V gene TRBV7-2; D call uncertain. V shed 1 base and J shed 8 bases, with 8 bases lying between them. CDR1 and CDR2 from the germline V gene are SGHTA and FQGNSA. CDR3 length: 13 amino acids. The CDR3 DNA reads as TGTGCCAGCAGCTTAGGGATTCGGGAAAAACTGTTTTTT. Its protein product is CASSLGIREKLFF.

This sequence joins TRBV2 and TRBJ2-5, with TRBD2 as a possible D gene (5 bases). The CDR3 totals 14 residues. V lost 6 bases to trimming and J lost 4 bases, with 15 bases between them. CDR1 and CDR2 from the germline V gene are SNHLY and FYNNEI. The CDR3 loop reads CASSARLGGETQYF. In nucleotides, the CDR3 is TGTGCCAGCAGCGCTCGGCTAGGAGGAGAGACCCAGTACTTC.

The J gene is TRBJ2-4, the V gene TRBV6-5; D gene unclear. V shed 0 bases and J shed 0 bases, with 6 bases lying between them. CDR1 and CDR2 from the germline V gene are MNHEY and SVGAGI. This CDR3 is built from 15 residues. Here the CDR3 DNA reads TGTGCCAGCAGTTACTCCCGGGTAGCCAAAAACATTCAGTACTTC. Translation gives CASSYSRVAKNIQYF.